The clone carrying this T cell receptor (beta chain) was picked up one time. The data derive from a study of control samples from healthy donors and cancer patients. Produced via immunoSEQ multiplex PCR; TCRdb's table is partial and in-frame only. The table shows tens of thousands of clones, with around 70% occurring only once. Between the trimmed V and J ends, which lost 6 bases and 7 bases, there was a span of 13 bases. This CDR3 is built from 13 residues. Looked up from germline, CDR1 is ENHRY and CDR2 is SYGVKD. What was sequenced was formalin-fixed, paraffin-embedded tissue. This receptor was obtained from a male donor with melanoma. The genes are TRBV10-3 and TRBJ1-5; D perhaps matches TRBD1 (6 bases). The CDR3 region is CAIRQGREQPQHF. CDR3 DNA: TGTGCCATCAGACAGGGTAGAGAACAGCCCCAGCATTTT.